The 17 T cell receptor beta chains reported below all come from one sample, sequenced in a study of shared clonotypes between healthy human individuals. Sequencing used immunoSEQ multiplex PCR; TCRdb keeps in-frame clones, though not all of them. Altogether roughly 850,000 clones are present, 90% to 98% being singletons, with the ten largest covering around 0.25%. CD45RO-negative, CCR7-positively selected cells formed the naive CD8 fraction, excluding terminally differentiated effector memory CD45RA+ cells. The sequenced sample consisted of naive CD8+ T cells sorted from blood. Receptors originate from a young man in good health.

The chain is built from TRBV11-2 and TRBJ2-7, with a tentative D call TRBD1 (5 bases). The germline V and J ends were trimmed by 5 bases and 2 bases, with 16 bases remaining between them. Germline assignment: CDR1 SGHAT and CDR2 FQNNGV. The CDR3 has 15 residues. CDR3 DNA sequence: TGTGCCAGCAGCAGACCGCAGGGTATCCCCTACGAGCAGTACTTC. It encodes CASSRPQGIPYEQYF.

The genes are TRBV28 and TRBJ2-7; 9 bases fit TRBD1. The trim removed 3 bases at V and 5 bases at J, leaving 11 bases unmatched. Germline values: CDR1 MDHEN, CDR2 SYDVKM. The CDR3 contains 16 residues. CDR3 nucleotide sequence: TGTGCCAGCAGTTTCAATTGGGACAGGGCCCTCGACGAGCAGTACTTC. Translated: CASSFNWDRALDEQYF. Looking up the rest from reference TRBV28 and TRBJ2-7 gives the full variable domain: DVKVTQSSRYLVKRTGEKVFLECVQDMDHENMFWYRQDPGLGLRLIYFSYDVKMKEKGDIPEGYSVSREKKERFSLILESASTNQTSMYLCASSFNWDRALDEQYFGPGTRLTVT.

The count of this clone is one. The chain couples TRBV6-5 to TRBJ2-7; 8 bases are shared with TRBD2. V gave up 6 bases and J gave up 3 bases; unmatched junction bases: 7. Germline V gene lookup returns CDR1 MNHEY and CDR2 SVGAGI. The CDR3 is made up of 14 amino acids. CDR3 nucleotides: TGTGCCAGCAGCCCCGGGCTAGCGGGCTACGAGCAGTACTTC. The encoded protein is CASSPGLAGYEQYF.

The chain employs TRBV5-6 and TRBJ2-7; 8 bases line up with TRBD2. The V segment lost 3 bases and the J segment 7 bases; nucleotides outside the gene matches: 3. The CDR3 contains 12 residues. Germline V gene sequence: CDR1 SGHDT, CDR2 YYEEEE. The CDR3 DNA sequence: TGTGCCAGCAGCTCCCGGGGGGGAGAGCAGTACTTC. Translating it yields CASSSRGGEQYF.

A note on this clone: Other DNA sequences within the sample encode an identical CDR3. The J gene is TRBJ2-5, the V gene TRBV5-4; 9 positions agree with TRBD1. This CDR3 contains 15 residues. The V segment lost 0 bases and the J segment 5 bases; nucleotides outside the gene matches: 5. Germline CDR1 is SGHNT and CDR2 is YYREEE (reference sequence). The CDR3 DNA reads TGTGCCAGCAGCTTGGTGGACAGGGGTAGGGAGACCCAGTACTTC. Its translation is CASSLVDRGRETQYF.

The V and J genes are TRBV28 and TRBJ2-2, with 7 positions matching TRBD1. Germline-derived CDR1 and CDR2 are MDHEN and SYDVKM. V lost 6 bases to trimming and J lost 0 bases; unmatched junction nucleotides: 10. This CDR3 has 17 amino acids. The chain's CDR3 is CASSVGLGQANTGELFF. CDR3 in DNA: TGTGCCAGCAGCGTGGGGCTAGGACAGGCGAACACCGGGGAGCTGTTTTTT.

The chain combines TRBV28 with TRBJ1-5; no clear D gene. The CDR3 runs 15 residues. The germline V gene encodes CDR1 MDHEN and CDR2 SYDVKM. Trimming shortened V by 6 bases and J by 4 bases, and 16 bases separated the two germline ends. Here the CDR3 reads CASSLGLLGNQPQHF. The CDR3 bases are TGTGCCAGCAGCCTTGGCCTACTTGGGAATCAGCCCCAGCATTTT.

The V gene is TRBV5-1, the J gene TRBJ2-5, with TRBD2 as a possible D gene (7 bases). V lost 4 bases and J 2 bases, leaving 18 bases between the germline ends. Germline CDR1 SGHRS, CDR2 YFSETQ. The CDR3 is made up of 16 amino acids. DNA for the CDR3: TGCGCCAGCAGCCTGGGAGGGGACACCATACAAGAGACCCAGTACTTC. It codes for CASSLGGDTIQETQYF.

The J gene is TRBJ2-1, the V gene TRBV6-4, with D hard to call. Germline V lookup: CDR1 MRHNA, CDR2 SNTAGT. This CDR3 spans 12 amino acids. Trimming cost V 4 bases and J 10 bases, with 11 bases left between them. Here the CDR3 reads CASSAGPSEQFF. The CDR3 DNA is TGTGCCAGCAGTGCCGGGCCATCAGAGCAGTTCTTC.

The chain joins TRBV7-6 to TRBJ2-7, with D hard to call. V was cut by 4 bases and J by 3 bases, with 4 bases left in between. The CDR3 loop spans 11 amino acids. Germline values: CDR1 SGHVS, CDR2 FNYEAQ. CDR3 nucleotide sequence: TGTGCCAGCAGCTCAGACTACGAGCAGTACTTC. Translating it yields CASSSDYEQYF. The full variable domain, in which reference TRBV7-6 and TRBJ2-7 provide the parts outside the CDR3, is GAGVSQSPRYKVTKRGQDVALRCDPISGHVSLYWYRQALGQGPEFLTYFNYEAQQDKSGLPNDRFSAERPEGSISTLTIQRTEQRDSAMYRCASSSDYEQYFGPGTRLTVT.

V and J are TRBV11-2 and TRBJ2-1; TRBD2 agrees at 7 bases. The CDR3 loop spans 13 amino acids. V gave up 1 base and J gave up 10 bases; unmatched junction bases: 4. CDR1 and CDR2 (germline): SGHAT, FQNNGV. The CDR3, as DNA: TGTGCCAGCAGCTTAGCTAGCGGTAGGGAGCAGTTCTTC. Translation gives CASSLASGREQFF.

V gene TRBV2 combines with J gene TRBJ2-7; D perhaps matches TRBD1 (5 bases). Germline CDR1 and CDR2: SNHLY and FYNNEI. V shed 7 bases and J shed 1 base, with 8 bases lying between them. The CDR3 covers 12 residues. CDR3: CASTDSSYEQYF. Here the CDR3 DNA reads TGTGCCAGCACTGACAGTTCCTACGAGCAGTACTTC.

The chain links TRBV5-4 to TRBJ2-1; D possibly corresponds to TRBD2 (5 bases). The CDR3 is 16 residues long. Germline V gene sequence: CDR1 SGHNT, CDR2 YYREEE (reference sequence). The ends were cut back, 2 bases at V and 1 base at J, with 13 bases in the middle. This CDR3 reads CASSLGHRGSYNEQFF. DNA for the CDR3: TGTGCCAGCAGCTTAGGTCATCGGGGTTCCTACAATGAGCAGTTCTTC. Combining the CDR3 with reference TRBV5-4 and TRBJ2-1 gives the whole variable domain ETGVTQSPTHLIKTRGQQVTLRCSSQSGHNTVSWYQQALGQGPQFIFQYYREEENGRGNFPPRFSGLQFPNYSSELNVNALELDDSALYLCASSLGHRGSYNEQFFGPGTRLTVL.

This chain links TRBV19 with TRBJ1-2; D is uncertain. The CDR3 extends over 15 amino acids. Germline V gene lookup returns CDR1 LNHDA and CDR2 SQIVND (reference sequence). Trimming removed 6 bases at V and 5 bases at J, with 19 bases between. CDR3 DNA: TGTGCCAGTAGCACTACCCCTGAGGGAGCATATGGCTACACCTTC. Protein: CASSTTPEGAYGYTF.

CDR3 nucleotides: TGTGCCAGCAGCCTCATACGAGGGGAGCTGTTTTTT. The encoded protein is CASSLIRGELFF. This sequence joins TRBV6-5 and TRBJ2-2; no clear D gene. The germline gives CDR1 MNHEY, CDR2 SVGAGI. This CDR3 is built from 12 residues. Trimming removed 6 bases at V and 8 bases at J, with 10 bases between.

The V and J genes are TRBV4-1 and TRBJ2-7; D is possibly TRBD2 (6 bases). Germline V gene sequence: CDR1 MGHRA, CDR2 YSYEKL. CDR3 length equals 14 residues. Trimming shortened V by 1 base and J by 2 bases, and 9 bases separated the two germline ends. The CDR3 DNA follows: TGCGCCAGCAGCCAAGGGGGAGGTGCCTACGAGCAGTACTTC. Its protein is CASSQGGGAYEQYF.

The chain carries TRBV27 and TRBJ1-3; D is possibly TRBD1 (5 bases). CDR3 size: 15 residues. The V end lost 0 bases, the J end lost 4 bases, and 10 bases lay between the germline ends. Germline assignment: CDR1 MNHEY and CDR2 SMNVEV (reference sequence). CDR3 nucleotide sequence: TGTGCCAGCAGTTTATCAATAGGGGACGGAAACACCATATATTTT. Translated, it gives CASSLSIGDGNTIYF.